This T cell receptor (beta chain) derives from a study of tumor-infiltrating lymphocytes in primary liver carcinoma. Whole-study context: Between 4.2 and 10 cm across, the tumors were all of stage T1-T3 N0M0. Sequencing of the samples generated roughly 3.5 to 7.5 million productive TCRbeta reads, with similar yields across tissue types.

With regard to this clonotype: What it recognizes is unknown. The junction departs from the called germline gene at one end, perhaps through a read error.

Total RNA (roughly 540 ng) served as template for TCR beta cDNA synthesis primed by a constant-region primer. Three nested multiplex PCR rounds of slightly modified ARM-PCR generated TCR beta libraries. Each of the first two PCR rounds ran roughly 9 cycles with TRBV1-TRBV30 forward and C-beta reverse primers. TCRdb processed the multiplex PCR reads anew with MiXCR; each CDR3 protein has one entry. The sample records 30,000 to 40,000 distinct CDR3 sequences, roughly 74% being singletons. Overall study results and limits: Found in all five tumor regions were only about 7-25% of top clones.

CDR3 size: 13 residues. Germline V gives CDR1 MNHNS, CDR2 SASEGT. From unsorted bulk tissue weighing roughly 19-32 mg, DNA and RNA were co-extracted. This TCR was sampled from a man aged 35 to 55 with primary liver carcinoma and hepatitis B virus infection. The rearrangement links TRBV6-1 to TRBJ1-2; the D gene is possibly TRBD1 (5 bases). Sequencing input: liver tumor tissue from sampling region 4. Subset noted: tumor region T4, right-lateral pole. CDR3 region: CVSSIPGTVSVTF. DNA for the CDR3: TGTGTCAGCAGCATTCCCGGGACCGTCAGTGTCACCTTC.